Listed below are T cell receptor beta chains from one sample, sequenced in a study of response to subunit inactivated influenza vaccine. Each CDR3 protein gets one entry after TCRdb re-called the RT-PCR reads with MiXCR. The sample records 500,000 to 550,000 distinct CDR3 sequences, roughly 7.6% being singletons. The sample in question was PBMCs from blood, obtained around 25 months after vaccination. The origin of the receptors is a man between 50 and 75 years old who received an inactivated influenza vaccine. Both conserved end residues are part of each CDR3. A D gene is named only where the DNA matches it firmly. Only some rows state a clone size, as once, few, many or a class for expanded clones.

J: TRBJ1-3
size: few
D: NA
V: TRBV11-2
DNA: TGTGCCAGCAGCAGCTCTTCGGCTGGAAACACCATATATTTT
CDR3: CASSSSSAGNTIYF

J: TRBJ2-5
size: many
D: NA
V: TRBV7-2
DNA: TGTGCCAGCAGCTTACGAGGAAGAGGGGAGACCCAGTACTTC
CDR3: CASSLRGRGETQYF

J: TRBJ2-7
size: many
D: NA
V: TRBV6-6
DNA: TGTGCCAGCAGTTACCAGGACAGCAACGAGCAGTACTTC
CDR3: CASSYQDSNEQYF

J: TRBJ2-1
size: NA
D: TRBD1
V: TRBV24-1
DNA: TGTGCCACCAGAAATACCGGGACAGGGCCCAATGAGCAGTTCTTC
CDR3: CATRNTGTGPNEQFF

J: TRBJ2-3
size: NA
D: NA
V: TRBV12-3/TRBV12-4
DNA: TGTGCCAGCAGTTTAGGAGGAATCGCGAACAGAGATACGCAGTATTTT
CDR3: CASSLGGIANRDTQYF

J: TRBJ1-1
size: few
D: NA
V: TRBV29-1
DNA: TGCAGCGTTGGGGAGGGCAGTTTGAACACTGAAGCTTTCTTT
CDR3: CSVGEGSLNTEAFF

J: TRBJ2-2
size: few
D: NA
V: TRBV7-2
DNA: TGTGCCAGCAGTTCCCCGTCGGGTACCGGGGAGCTGTTTTTT
CDR3: CASSSPSGTGELFF

J: TRBJ1-2
size: many
D: NA
V: TRBV5-1
DNA: TGTGCCAGCAGTCCGGACAGTAACTATGGCTACACCTTC
CDR3: CASSPDSNYGYTF

J: TRBJ1-6
size: many
D: TRBD1
V: TRBV5-1
DNA: TGCGCCAGCAGGCCTCCCGGGACAGATAATTCACCCCTCCACTTT
CDR3: CASRPPGTDNSPLHF

J: TRBJ2-5
size: few
D: TRBD2
V: TRBV10-3
DNA: TGTGCCATCAGCCGAGCGGGAGGCCGGGAGACCCAGTACTTC
CDR3: CAISRAGGRETQYF

J: TRBJ1-2
size: few
D: NA
V: TRBV28
DNA: TGTGCCAGCAGTTTAGGTAACCAGGGTCTAGGCTACACCTTC
CDR3: CASSLGNQGLGYTF

J: TRBJ2-3
size: few
D: TRBD1
V: TRBV24-1
DNA: TGTGCCACCAGTGACGCAGAAGGGGGCCCAGATACGCAGTATTTT
CDR3: CATSDAEGGPDTQYF

J: TRBJ2-5
size: NA
D: TRBD2
V: TRBV12-3/TRBV12-4
DNA: TGTGCCAGCAGTTTGGGCGGGAGTGGAAGGGAGACCCAGTACTTC
CDR3: CASSLGGSGRETQYF

J: TRBJ2-5
size: NA
D: NA
V: TRBV4-3
DNA: TGCGCCAGCAGCCAAGTGCGGGGCCAAGAGACCCAGTACTTC
CDR3: CASSQVRGQETQYF

J: TRBJ1-6
size: few
D: TRBD1
V: TRBV5-5
DNA: TGTGCCAGCAGCGCACGGGACAGGATCGGCAATTCACCCCTCCACTTT
CDR3: CASSARDRIGNSPLHF

J: TRBJ2-1
size: NA
D: TRBD2
V: TRBV2
DNA: TGTGCCAGCAGTGAACGTACTAGCGGGGCTAACAATGAGCAGTTCTTC
CDR3: CASSERTSGANNEQFF

J: TRBJ2-1
size: NA
D: TRBD2
V: TRBV7-8
DNA: TGTGCCAGCAGCCCAACCCGACTAGCGGGGTACAATGAGCAGTTCTTC
CDR3: CASSPTRLAGYNEQFF

J: TRBJ2-7
size: many
D: TRBD2
V: TRBV12-3/TRBV12-4
DNA: TGTGCCAGCAGTCCTCTAGGGACTAGCCTTAACGAGCAGTACTTC
CDR3: CASSPLGTSLNEQYF

J: TRBJ2-3
size: NA
D: NA
V: TRBV12-3/TRBV12-4
DNA: TGTGCCAGCAGCGGGACTGCGACACTTAGCACAGATACGCAGTATTTT
CDR3: CASSGTATLSTDTQYF

J: TRBJ2-1
size: NA
D: NA
V: TRBV28
DNA: TGTGCCAGCAGTAGTGACGGGATTCGGGGGTACAATGAGCAGTTCTTC
CDR3: CASSSDGIRGYNEQFF

J: TRBJ2-6
size: few
D: NA
V: TRBV20-1
DNA: TGCAGTGCTAGAGAAGGGGAGACTGGGGCCAACGTCCTGACTTTC
CDR3: CSAREGETGANVLTF

J: TRBJ2-2
size: many
D: TRBD2
V: TRBV11-2
DNA: TGTGCCAGCAGCCTCGGACTAGCTACGCGAACCGGGGAGCTGTTTTTT
CDR3: CASSLGLATRTGELFF

J: TRBJ2-1
size: few
D: TRBD1
V: TRBV10-3
DNA: TGTGCCATCAGTGAGGGGACAGGGGCCAATGAGCAGTTCTTC
CDR3: CAISEGTGANEQFF

J: TRBJ2-1
size: many
D: TRBD2
V: TRBV12-3/TRBV12-4
DNA: TGTGCCAGCAGGGCTACTAGCGGGCCTTACAATGAGCAGTTCTTC
CDR3: CASRATSGPYNEQFF

J: TRBJ2-1
size: NA
D: TRBD2
V: TRBV14
DNA: TGTGCCAGCAGCCAATTTAGCGGGGAGGAGCAGTTCTTC
CDR3: CASSQFSGEEQFF

J: TRBJ2-3
size: many
D: TRBD1
V: TRBV18
DNA: TGTGCCAGCTCAGGGACAGGAGCTAGCACAGATACGCAGTATTTT
CDR3: CASSGTGASTDTQYF

J: TRBJ2-2
size: NA
D: NA
V: TRBV14
DNA: TGTGCCAGCAGCCAAGTAATGCCCGGGGAGCTGTTTTTT
CDR3: CASSQVMPGELFF

J: TRBJ1-6
size: NA
D: NA
V: TRBV27
DNA: TGTGCCAGCAGTTTGGGCGGGCAAAATTCACCCCTCCACTTT
CDR3: CASSLGGQNSPLHF

J: TRBJ2-2
size: many
D: NA
V: TRBV4-2
DNA: TGTGCCAGCAGCCCAACTCGACTGGCTTCGAACACCGGGGAGCTGTTTTTT
CDR3: CASSPTRLASNTGELFF

J: TRBJ2-7
size: NA
D: NA
V: TRBV6-2/TRBV6-3
DNA: TGTGCCAGCATCCCCCTTTGGGGAGAAGCCTACGAGCAGTACTTC
CDR3: CASIPLWGEAYEQYF

J: TRBJ1-3
size: NA
D: NA
V: TRBV4-3
DNA: TGCGCCAGCAGCCAAGGGCCCAGGGTGAGAAACACCATATATTTT
CDR3: CASSQGPRVRNTIYF

J: TRBJ2-5
size: many
D: NA
V: TRBV3-1
DNA: TGTGCCAGCAGCCATCATAACCAAGAGACCCAGTACTTC
CDR3: CASSHHNQETQYF

J: TRBJ1-5
size: NA
D: NA
V: TRBV20-1
DNA: TGCAGTGCTAGTGAGGAAGGGAATCAGCCCCAGCATTTT
CDR3: CSASEEGNQPQHF

J: TRBJ1-3
size: few
D: TRBD1
V: TRBV3-1
DNA: TGTGCCAGCAGCCTGTATTCCGGGACAGATCTTCGAAACACCATATATTTT
CDR3: CASSLYSGTDLRNTIYF

J: TRBJ2-5
size: many
D: TRBD2
V: TRBV5-1
DNA: TGCGCCAGCAGCTTTGCTTCTAGCGGACAAGAGACCCAGTACTTC
CDR3: CASSFASSGQETQYF

J: TRBJ2-1
size: few
D: NA
V: TRBV6-2/TRBV6-3
DNA: TGTGCCAGCAGTTTTACGGGGTTCAACAATGAGCAGTTCTTC
CDR3: CASSFTGFNNEQFF

J: TRBJ2-2
size: few
D: TRBD2
V: TRBV7-6
DNA: TGTGCCAGCAGCTTATGGGCGGGACTAGCGGGACTGAACACCGGGGAGCTGTTTTTT
CDR3: CASSLWAGLAGLNTGELFF

J: TRBJ2-2
size: few
D: TRBD1
V: TRBV7-9
DNA: TGTGCCAGCACCCCCGGGACAGTTACGAACACCGGGGAGCTGTTTTTT
CDR3: CASTPGTVTNTGELFF

J: TRBJ2-1
size: few
D: NA
V: TRBV5-1
DNA: TGCGCCAGCAGCTTGAAGGTCAGGGGGGATGAGCAGTTCTTC
CDR3: CASSLKVRGDEQFF

J: TRBJ1-1
size: NA
D: NA
V: TRBV7-9
DNA: TGTGCCAGCAGCTTAGAAGGGAGCAGAACTGAAGCTTTCTTT
CDR3: CASSLEGSRTEAFF

J: TRBJ1-2
size: NA
D: TRBD1
V: TRBV24-1
DNA: TGTGCCACCAGCGACCGGACAGGGGGCGCGGACTATGGCTACACCTTC
CDR3: CATSDRTGGADYGYTF

J: TRBJ1-2
size: many
D: NA
V: TRBV6-6
DNA: TGTGCCACCACGAACGCCTACAGCGACGGCTACACCTTC
CDR3: CATTNAYSDGYTF

J: TRBJ2-1
size: NA
D: NA
V: TRBV12-3/TRBV12-4
DNA: TGTGCCAGCAGCTCTTTTCCCCGTTTCTACAATGAGCAGTTCTTC
CDR3: CASSSFPRFYNEQFF

J: TRBJ2-3
size: NA
D: NA
V: TRBV10-3
DNA: TGTGCCATCAGTGAGTCGAAGGGGCGCAGAAGCACAGATACGCAGTATTTT
CDR3: CAISESKGRRSTDTQYF

J: TRBJ1-6
size: many
D: NA
V: TRBV29-1
DNA: TGCAGCGTTTCCCAGGGGTTGGATTCACCCCTCCACTTT
CDR3: CSVSQGLDSPLHF

J: TRBJ2-2
size: many
D: TRBD1
V: TRBV9
DNA: TGTGCCAGCAGCGTCAGGACAGGGCTGGCGGGGGAGCTGTTTTTT
CDR3: CASSVRTGLAGELFF

J: TRBJ2-7
size: few
D: TRBD1
V: TRBV15
DNA: TGTGCCACCAGCAGAGCCGGGACAGGGGTGTACGAGCAGTACTTC
CDR3: CATSRAGTGVYEQYF

J: TRBJ2-1
size: NA
D: NA
V: TRBV6-2/TRBV6-3
DNA: TGTGCCAGCAGTTACTTCCGGGACCCCCCGTACAATGAGCAGTTCTTC
CDR3: CASSYFRDPPYNEQFF

J: TRBJ2-2
size: NA
D: TRBD1
V: TRBV10-3
DNA: TGTGCCATCAGACAGGGGGCACCCACCGGGGAGCTGTTTTTT
CDR3: CAIRQGAPTGELFF

J: TRBJ2-3
size: NA
D: NA
V: TRBV4-1
DNA: TGCGCCAGCAGCCCTAACAGGCCCCAGGCAGATACGCAGTATTTT
CDR3: CASSPNRPQADTQYF

J: TRBJ1-6
size: NA
D: TRBD1
V: TRBV10-3
DNA: TGTGCCACCAGGCCCGGGACAGGGGTTAATTCACCCCTCCACTTT
CDR3: CATRPGTGVNSPLHF

J: TRBJ1-1
size: NA
D: TRBD1
V: TRBV12-3/TRBV12-4
DNA: TGTGCCAGCAGGTGGACAGGGATGAACACTGAAGCTTTCTTT
CDR3: CASRWTGMNTEAFF

J: TRBJ2-1
size: many
D: TRBD2
V: TRBV11-2
DNA: TGTGCCAGCAGCTTGTATGTAGCGGGAGGGCCCCTCTACAATGAGCAGTTCTTC
CDR3: CASSLYVAGGPLYNEQFF

J: TRBJ2-1
size: many
D: NA
V: TRBV12-3/TRBV12-4
DNA: TGTGCCAGCACCATGTGGAGCAATGAGCAGTTCTTC
CDR3: CASTMWSNEQFF

J: TRBJ1-4
size: many
D: NA
V: TRBV5-1
DNA: TGCGCCAGCAGCTGGACAGACCCAGCCGAGGAAAAACTGTTTTTT
CDR3: CASSWTDPAEEKLFF